This T cell receptor (beta chain) was sequenced for a study of cytomegalovirus exposure and HLA in healthy donors. The PCR used 60 Vbeta and 13 Jbeta primers. The protocol was immunoSEQ multiplex PCR, while the TCRdb copy is restricted to in-frame clones and leaves out a portion. This sample carries under 200,000 clones, 75% to 85% of them seen once, and the ten largest clones take 7.4%. Study conclusions and caveats: Certain indistinguishable V segments, among them TRBV6-2 and TRBV6-3, were excluded. Fewer than 20,000 TCR beta sequences were associated with HLA alleles at 0.05 false discovery rate in a later analysis. Researchers had no immune exposure information except CMV serostatus available.

A note on this clone: Antigen specificity is unknown.

In germline, CDR1 is KGHSH, CDR2 LQKENI. This CDR3 has 14 residues. With 3 bases removed from V and 7 bases from J, the gap between germline ends came to 15 bases. The V call is TRBV18, the J call TRBJ1-2; D might be TRBD1 (5 bases). Sequenced sample: PBMCs. The receptor comes from a male donor in good health and CMV-seropositive. CDR3 in amino acids: CASSPDTRGSGYTF. For the CDR3, the DNA is TGTGCCAGCTCACCGGACACCCGTGGTTCTGGCTACACCTTC.